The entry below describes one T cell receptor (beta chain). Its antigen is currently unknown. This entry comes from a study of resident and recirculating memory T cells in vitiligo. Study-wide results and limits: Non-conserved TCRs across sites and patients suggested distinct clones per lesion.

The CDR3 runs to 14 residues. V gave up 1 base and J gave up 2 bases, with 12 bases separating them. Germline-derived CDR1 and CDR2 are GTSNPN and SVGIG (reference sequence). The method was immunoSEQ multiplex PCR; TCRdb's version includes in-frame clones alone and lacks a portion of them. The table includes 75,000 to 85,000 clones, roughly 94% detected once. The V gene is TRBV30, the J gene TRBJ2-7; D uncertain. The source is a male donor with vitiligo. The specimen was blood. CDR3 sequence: CAWSAGLIPYEQYF. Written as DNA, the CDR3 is TGTGCCTGGAGTGCAGGCCTAATCCCCTACGAGCAGTACTTC.